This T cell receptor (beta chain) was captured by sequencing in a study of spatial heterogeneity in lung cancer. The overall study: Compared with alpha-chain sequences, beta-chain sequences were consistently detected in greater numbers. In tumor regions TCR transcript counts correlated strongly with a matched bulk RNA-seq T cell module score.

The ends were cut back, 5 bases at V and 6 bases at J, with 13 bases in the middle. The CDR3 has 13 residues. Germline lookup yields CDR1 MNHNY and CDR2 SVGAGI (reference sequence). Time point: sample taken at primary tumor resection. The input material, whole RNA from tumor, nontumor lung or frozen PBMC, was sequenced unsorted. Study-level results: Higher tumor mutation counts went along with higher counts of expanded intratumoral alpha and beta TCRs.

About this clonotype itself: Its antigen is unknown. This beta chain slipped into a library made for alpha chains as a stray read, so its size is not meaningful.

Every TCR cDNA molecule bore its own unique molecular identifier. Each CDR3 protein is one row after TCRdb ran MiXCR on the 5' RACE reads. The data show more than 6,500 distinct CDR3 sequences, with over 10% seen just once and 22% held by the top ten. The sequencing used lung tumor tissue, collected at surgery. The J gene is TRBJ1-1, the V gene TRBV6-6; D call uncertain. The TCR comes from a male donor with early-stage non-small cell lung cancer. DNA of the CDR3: TGTGCCAGCAGTCACGGAGGTGAGGCTGAAGCTTTCTTT. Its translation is CASSHGGEAEAFF.